This is a list of T cell receptor beta chains from one sample in a study of control samples from healthy donors and cancer patients. This table comes from immunoSEQ multiplex PCR, and its TCRdb copy is limited to in-frame clones, with some not included. Counted here are approximately 90,000 clones, approximately 95% occurring once; the ten biggest clones make up about 1.5%. The sample was blood. All receptors come from a woman in her thirties in good health. Each CDR3 is given with its conserved first and last residue. The D gene is left open where the match is weak. For some rows the clone size is stated as once, few or many, or as a class when expanded; others skip it.

CASSLEGGPGANVLTF,TGCGCCAGCAGCTTGGAGGGGGGACCAGGGGCCAACGTCCTGACTTTC,.,TRBJ2-6,.,TRBV5-1
CASSLEGVAGNTIYF,TGTGCCAGCAGCTTGGAGGGCGTAGCCGGAAACACCATATATTTT,.,TRBJ1-3,.,TRBV5-5
CASNLGGGVSTDTQYF,TGTGCCAGTAACCTAGGAGGGGGCGTTTCAACAGATACGCAGTATTTT,.,TRBJ2-3,.,TRBV19
CASSVEVSANYGYTF,TGTGCCAGCAGCGTAGAGGTCTCGGCTAACTATGGCTACACCTTC,.,TRBJ1-2,.,TRBV9
CASSAILTPTNNEKLFF,TGTGCCAGCAGCGCAATCCTAACCCCAACTAATAATGAAAAACTGTTTTTT,.,TRBJ1-4,once,TRBV7-9
CASSLSGPLSDTQYF,TGTGCCAGCAGCCTAAGCGGACCCTTGTCAGATACGCAGTATTTT,.,TRBJ2-3,.,TRBV3-1/TRBV3-2
CASSPILEGLDYGYTF,TGTGCCAGCAGCCCCATCCTTGAGGGGCTCGACTATGGCTACACCTTC,.,TRBJ1-2,.,TRBV13
CASTLAGAGGTEAFF,TGTGCCAGCACCCTGGCAGGGGCCGGTGGCACTGAAGCTTTCTTT,.,TRBJ1-1,.,TRBV28
CASSPGTGAKNEKLFF,TGTGCCAGCAGCCCGGGGACAGGGGCGAAAAATGAAAAACTGTTTTTT,TRBD1,TRBJ1-4,.,TRBV11-3
CASSEGTILF,TGTGCCAGCAGTGAAGGGACGATCCTCTTC,.,TRBJ1-2,.,TRBV2
CASSLVSDTEAFF,TGCGCCAGCAGCTTGGTAAGTGACACTGAAGCTTTCTTT,.,TRBJ1-1,.,TRBV5-1
CAWSGGGGPGNTIYF,TGTGCCTGGAGCGGGGGAGGCGGTCCTGGAAACACCATATATTTT,.,TRBJ1-3,.,TRBV30
CASSLAGVHEQFF,TGTGCCAGCAGTTTAGCTGGCGTCCATGAGCAGTTCTTC,.,TRBJ2-1,.,TRBV12-3/TRBV12-4
CASSGQGASSYNSPLHF,TGTGCCAGCTCGGGACAGGGGGCGAGCTCCTATAATTCACCCCTCCACTTT,TRBD1,TRBJ1-6,.,TRBV18
CASSSSGRWAVGELFF,TGTGCCAGCAGCAGCTCAGGGCGATGGGCTGTCGGGGAGCTGTTTTTT,.,TRBJ2-2,.,TRBV13
CASRQGENTEAFF,TGTGCCAGTAGACAGGGGGAAAACACTGAAGCTTTCTTT,TRBD1,TRBJ1-1,.,TRBV19
CASSSGQGSGYTF,TGTGCCAGCAGTTCGGGACAGGGGAGCGGCTACACCTTC,TRBD1,TRBJ1-2,.,TRBV28
CASSQDAHTKWGQFF,TGTGCCAGCAGCCAAGATGCCCATACCAAATGGGGGCAGTTCTTC,.,TRBJ2-1,.,TRBV3-1/TRBV3-2
CASSVGGLAQETQYF,TGTGCCAGCAGCGTAGGAGGACTAGCGCAAGAGACCCAGTACTTC,TRBD2,TRBJ2-5,.,TRBV7-3
CASSVPPDTQYF,TGTGCCAGTAGTGTCCCTCCAGATACGCAGTATTTT,.,TRBJ2-3,.,TRBV19
CASGLGFTGQPQHF,TGTGCCAGCGGATTGGGTTTTACGGGACAGCCCCAGCATTTT,.,TRBJ1-5,.,TRBV6-5
CASSQDETGGYFYNEQFF,TGTGCCAGCAGCCAAGATGAGACGGGAGGGTATTTCTACAATGAGCAGTTCTTC,TRBD2,TRBJ2-1,.,TRBV4-2
CASSAQGQYQETQYF,TGTGCCAGCAGCGCCCAGGGACAGTACCAAGAGACCCAGTACTTC,TRBD1,TRBJ2-5,.,TRBV9
CASSLEWDPTRYF,TGTGCCAGCAGCTTAGAATGGGACCCGACACGGTACTTC,.,TRBJ2-5,once,TRBV11-2
CASSLAGNYNEQFF,TGTGCCAGCAGCTTAGCGGGGAACTACAATGAGCAGTTCTTC,.,TRBJ2-1,.,TRBV11-2
CASSKGQTEQYF,TGTGCCAGCAGTAAGGGACAGACCGAGCAGTACTTC,TRBD1,TRBJ2-7,.,TRBV2
CSVEFSSGQGIGNTIYF,TGCAGCGTTGAATTTTCCTCGGGACAGGGGATTGGAAACACCATATATTTT,TRBD1,TRBJ1-3,.,TRBV29-1
CASSSIRDGGNQPQHF,TGTGCCAGCAGTTCTATCCGGGACGGAGGCAATCAGCCCCAGCATTTT,.,TRBJ1-5,.,TRBV28
CASSLYAGTSGNEQFF,TGCGCCAGCAGCTTGTACGCCGGGACTAGCGGGAATGAGCAGTTCTTC,TRBD2,TRBJ2-1,.,TRBV5-1
CASSQDDGGASTGELFF,TGTGCCAGCAGCCAAGATGACGGGGGGGCCTCCACCGGGGAGCTGTTTTTT,TRBD2,TRBJ2-2,.,TRBV3-1/TRBV3-2
CASSRDRARTTQYF,TGTGCCAGCAGTCGGGACAGAGCCCGAACAACGCAGTATTTT,TRBD1,TRBJ2-3,.,TRBV13
CAIRLDSYEQYF,TGTGCCATCAGGTTAGATTCCTACGAGCAGTACTTC,.,TRBJ2-7,.,TRBV10-3
CASSLSIRGGYTF,TGTGCCAGCAGCTTGAGCATTCGCGGAGGCTACACCTTC,.,TRBJ1-2,once,TRBV5-4
CASSLGRDSYGYTF,TGTGCCAGCAGCTTGGGCCGGGACAGCTATGGCTACACCTTC,TRBD1,TRBJ1-2,.,TRBV5-6
CASSYSLRGSNQPQHF,TGTGCCAGCAGTTACTCGTTGCGGGGAAGCAATCAGCCCCAGCATTTT,.,TRBJ1-5,.,TRBV6-2/TRBV6-3